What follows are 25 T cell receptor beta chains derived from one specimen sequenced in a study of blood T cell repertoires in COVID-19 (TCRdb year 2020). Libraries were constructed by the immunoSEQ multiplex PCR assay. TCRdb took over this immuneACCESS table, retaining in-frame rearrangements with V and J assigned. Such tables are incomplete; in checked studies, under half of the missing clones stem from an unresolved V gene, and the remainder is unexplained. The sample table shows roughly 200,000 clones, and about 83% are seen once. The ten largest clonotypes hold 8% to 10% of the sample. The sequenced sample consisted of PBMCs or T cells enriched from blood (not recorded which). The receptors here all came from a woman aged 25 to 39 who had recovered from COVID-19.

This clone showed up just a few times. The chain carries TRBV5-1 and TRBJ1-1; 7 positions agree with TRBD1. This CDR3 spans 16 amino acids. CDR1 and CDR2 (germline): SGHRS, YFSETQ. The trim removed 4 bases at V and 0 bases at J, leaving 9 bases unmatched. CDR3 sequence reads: CASSPMTGTLNTEAFF. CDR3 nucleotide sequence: TGCGCCAGCAGCCCAATGACAGGGACGCTGAACACTGAAGCTTTCTTT.

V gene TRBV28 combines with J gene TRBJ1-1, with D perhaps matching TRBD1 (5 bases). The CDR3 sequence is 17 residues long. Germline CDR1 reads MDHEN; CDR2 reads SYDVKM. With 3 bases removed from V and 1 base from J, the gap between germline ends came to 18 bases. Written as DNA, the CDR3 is TGTGCCAGCAGTTTGGTTCACCCGGCCGGGGGGAACACTGAAGCTTTCTTT. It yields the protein CASSLVHPAGGNTEAFF.

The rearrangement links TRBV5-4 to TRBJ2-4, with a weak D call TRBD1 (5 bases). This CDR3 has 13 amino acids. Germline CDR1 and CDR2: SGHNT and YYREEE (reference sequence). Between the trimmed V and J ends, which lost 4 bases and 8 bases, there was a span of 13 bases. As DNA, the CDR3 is TGTGCCAGCAGCCGTAGACAGTTGGACATTCAGTACTTC. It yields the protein CASSRRQLDIQYF.

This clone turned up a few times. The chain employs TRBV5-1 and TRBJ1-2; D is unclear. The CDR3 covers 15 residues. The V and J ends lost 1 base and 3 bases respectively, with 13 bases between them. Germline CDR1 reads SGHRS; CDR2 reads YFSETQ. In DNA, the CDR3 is TGCGCCAGCAGCTTGAGGGCCCAGCGGGACTATGGCTACACCTTC. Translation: CASSLRAQRDYGYTF.

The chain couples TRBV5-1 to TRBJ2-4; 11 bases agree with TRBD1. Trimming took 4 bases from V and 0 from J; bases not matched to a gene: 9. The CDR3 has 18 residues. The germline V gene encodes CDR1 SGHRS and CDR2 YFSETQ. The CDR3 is CASSLGTGGPVAKNIQYF. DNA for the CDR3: TGCGCCAGCAGCCTCGGGACAGGGGGACCGGTAGCCAAAAACATTCAGTACTTC.

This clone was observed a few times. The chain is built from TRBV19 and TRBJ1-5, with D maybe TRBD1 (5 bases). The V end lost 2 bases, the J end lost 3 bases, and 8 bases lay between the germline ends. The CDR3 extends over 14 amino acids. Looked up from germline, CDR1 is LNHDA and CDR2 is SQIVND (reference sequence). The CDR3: CASSIQGLNQPQHF. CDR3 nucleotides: TGTGCCAGTAGTATACAGGGTCTCAATCAGCCCCAGCATTTT.

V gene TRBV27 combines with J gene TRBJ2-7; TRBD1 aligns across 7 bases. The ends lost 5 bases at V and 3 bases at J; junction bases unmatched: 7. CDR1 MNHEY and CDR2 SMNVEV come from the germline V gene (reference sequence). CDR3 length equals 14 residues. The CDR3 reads CASSLRQGVYEQYF. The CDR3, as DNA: TGTGCCAGCAGTCTCCGACAGGGTGTCTACGAGCAGTACTTC.

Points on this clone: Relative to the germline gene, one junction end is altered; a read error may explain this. Written as DNA, the CDR3 is TGCAGTGCTAGGAGGTCCGAGGAGTACTTC. This translates into CSARRSEEYF. This sequence joins TRBV20-1 and TRBJ2-7; D unresolved. Germline V lookup: CDR1 DFQATT, CDR2 SNEGSKA (reference sequence). This CDR3 region has 10 residues.

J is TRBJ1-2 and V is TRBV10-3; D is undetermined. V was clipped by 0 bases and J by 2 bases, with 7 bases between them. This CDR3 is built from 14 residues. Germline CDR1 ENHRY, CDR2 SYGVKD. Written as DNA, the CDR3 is TGTGCCATCAGTGAGTCAGAGGGAAACTATGGCTACACCTTC. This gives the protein CAISESEGNYGYTF.

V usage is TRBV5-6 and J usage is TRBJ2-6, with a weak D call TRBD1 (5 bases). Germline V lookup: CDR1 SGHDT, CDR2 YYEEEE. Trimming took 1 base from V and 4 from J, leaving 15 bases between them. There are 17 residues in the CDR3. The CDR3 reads CASSLTGLWNGANVLTF. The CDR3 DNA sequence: TGTGCCAGCAGCTTGACAGGCTTGTGGAACGGGGCCAACGTCCTGACTTTC.

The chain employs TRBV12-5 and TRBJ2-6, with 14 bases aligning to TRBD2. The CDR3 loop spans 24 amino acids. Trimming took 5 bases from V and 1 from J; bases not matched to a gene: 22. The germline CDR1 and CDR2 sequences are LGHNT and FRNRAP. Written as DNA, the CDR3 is TGTGCTAGTGGTCTCCCCGGGACTAGCGGGAGTAAAAGACGGCATCCATCTGGGGCCAACGTCCTGACTTTC. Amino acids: CASGLPGTSGSKRRHPSGANVLTF.

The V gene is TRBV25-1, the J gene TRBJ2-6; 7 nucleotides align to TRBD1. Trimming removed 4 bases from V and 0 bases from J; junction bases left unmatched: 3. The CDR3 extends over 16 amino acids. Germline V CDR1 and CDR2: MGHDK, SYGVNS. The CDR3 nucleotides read TGTGCCAGCAGTGCGACAGGGCCCTCTGGGGCCAACGTCCTGACTTTC. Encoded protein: CASSATGPSGANVLTF.

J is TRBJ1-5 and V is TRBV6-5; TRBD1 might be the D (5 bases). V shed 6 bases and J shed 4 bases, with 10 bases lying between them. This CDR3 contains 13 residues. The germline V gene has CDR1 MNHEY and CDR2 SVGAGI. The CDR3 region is CASRRTRNQPQHF. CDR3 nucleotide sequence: TGTGCCAGCAGACGGACAAGGAATCAGCCCCAGCATTTT.

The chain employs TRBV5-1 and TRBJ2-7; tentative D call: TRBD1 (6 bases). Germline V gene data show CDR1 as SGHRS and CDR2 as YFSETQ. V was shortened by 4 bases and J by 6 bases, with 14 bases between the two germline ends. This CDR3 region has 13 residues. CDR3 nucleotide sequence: TGCGCCAGCAGCCCGGACAGCCGGGTCGAGCAGTACTTC. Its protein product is CASSPDSRVEQYF.

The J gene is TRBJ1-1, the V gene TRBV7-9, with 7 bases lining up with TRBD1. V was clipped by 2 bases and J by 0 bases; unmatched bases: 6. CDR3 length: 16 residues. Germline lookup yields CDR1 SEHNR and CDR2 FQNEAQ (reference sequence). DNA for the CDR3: TGTGCCAGCAGCTTATCCCAGGGGGGTATGAACACTGAAGCTTTCTTT. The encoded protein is CASSLSQGGMNTEAFF.

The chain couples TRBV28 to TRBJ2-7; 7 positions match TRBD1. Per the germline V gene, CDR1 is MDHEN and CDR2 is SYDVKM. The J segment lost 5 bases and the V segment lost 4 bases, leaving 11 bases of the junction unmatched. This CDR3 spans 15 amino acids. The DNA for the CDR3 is TGTGCCAGCAGTTCCCCCGCGACAGGGTCCGACGAGCAGTACTTC. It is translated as CASSSPATGSDEQYF. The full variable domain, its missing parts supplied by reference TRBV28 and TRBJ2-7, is DVKVTQSSRYLVKRTGEKVFLECVQDMDHENMFWYRQDPGLGLRLIYFSYDVKMKEKGDIPEGYSVSREKKERFSLILESASTNQTSMYLCASSSPATGSDEQYFGPGTRLTVT.

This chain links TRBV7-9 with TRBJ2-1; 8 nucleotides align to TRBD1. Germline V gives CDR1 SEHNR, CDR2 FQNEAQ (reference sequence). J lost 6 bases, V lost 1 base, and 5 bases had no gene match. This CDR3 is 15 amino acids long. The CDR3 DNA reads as TGTGCCAGCAGCTTAGGGGACAGGTCTGGCAATGAGCAGTTCTTC. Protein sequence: CASSLGDRSGNEQFF.

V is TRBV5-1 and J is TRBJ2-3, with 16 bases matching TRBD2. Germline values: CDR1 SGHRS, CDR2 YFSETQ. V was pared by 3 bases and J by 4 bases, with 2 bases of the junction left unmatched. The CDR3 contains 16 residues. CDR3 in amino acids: CASSSGLAGGSDTQYF. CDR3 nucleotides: TGCGCCAGCAGCTCGGGACTAGCGGGAGGGTCAGATACGCAGTATTTT.

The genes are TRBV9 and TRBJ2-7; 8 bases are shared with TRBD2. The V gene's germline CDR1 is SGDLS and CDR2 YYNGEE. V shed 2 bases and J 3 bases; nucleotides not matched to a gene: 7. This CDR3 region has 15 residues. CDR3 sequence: CASSVSSGSIYEQYF. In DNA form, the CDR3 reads TGTGCCAGCAGCGTTTCCAGCGGGAGTATCTACGAGCAGTACTTC.

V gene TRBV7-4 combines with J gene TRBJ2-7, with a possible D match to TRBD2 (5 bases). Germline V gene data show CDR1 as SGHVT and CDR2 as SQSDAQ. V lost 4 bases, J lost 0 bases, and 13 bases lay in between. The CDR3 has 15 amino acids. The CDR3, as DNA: TGTGCCAGCAGCTCGACAAGGGAGAGCTCCTACGAGCAGTACTTC. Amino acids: CASSSTRESSYEQYF.

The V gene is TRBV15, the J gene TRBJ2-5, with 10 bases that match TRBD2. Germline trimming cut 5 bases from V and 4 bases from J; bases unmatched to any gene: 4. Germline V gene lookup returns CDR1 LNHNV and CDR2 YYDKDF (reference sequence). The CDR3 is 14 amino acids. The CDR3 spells CATSPGLARETQYF. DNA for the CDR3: TGTGCCACCAGCCCGGGACTAGCGAGAGAGACCCAGTACTTC.

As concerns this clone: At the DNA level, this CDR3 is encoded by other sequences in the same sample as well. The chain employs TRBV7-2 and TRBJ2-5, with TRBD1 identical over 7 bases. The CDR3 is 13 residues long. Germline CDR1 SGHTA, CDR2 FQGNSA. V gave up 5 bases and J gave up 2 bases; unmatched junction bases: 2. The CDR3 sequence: CASSRDRQETQYF. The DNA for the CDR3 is TGTGCCAGCAGCCGGGACAGACAAGAGACCCAGTACTTC.

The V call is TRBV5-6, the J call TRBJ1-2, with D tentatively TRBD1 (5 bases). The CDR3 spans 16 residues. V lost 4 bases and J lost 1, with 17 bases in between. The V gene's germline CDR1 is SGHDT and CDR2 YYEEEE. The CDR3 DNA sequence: TGTGCCAGCAGCCTCCTGGGGGGGGATGATAACTATGGCTACACCTTC. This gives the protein CASSLLGGDDNYGYTF.

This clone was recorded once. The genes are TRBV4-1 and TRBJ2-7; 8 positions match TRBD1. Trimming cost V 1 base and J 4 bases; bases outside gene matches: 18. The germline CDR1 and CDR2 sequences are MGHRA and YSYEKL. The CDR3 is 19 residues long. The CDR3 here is CASSQAGHTGTGAAYEQYF. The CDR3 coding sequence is TGCGCCAGCAGCCAAGCAGGACATACCGGGACAGGTGCAGCTTACGAGCAGTACTTC.

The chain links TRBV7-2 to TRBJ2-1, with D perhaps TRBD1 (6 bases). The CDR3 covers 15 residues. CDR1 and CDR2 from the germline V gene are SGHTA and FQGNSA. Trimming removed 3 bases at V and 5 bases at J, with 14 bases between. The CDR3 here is CASSFFTGINNEQFF. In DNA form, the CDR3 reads TGTGCCAGCAGCTTTTTCACAGGGATCAACAATGAGCAGTTCTTC.